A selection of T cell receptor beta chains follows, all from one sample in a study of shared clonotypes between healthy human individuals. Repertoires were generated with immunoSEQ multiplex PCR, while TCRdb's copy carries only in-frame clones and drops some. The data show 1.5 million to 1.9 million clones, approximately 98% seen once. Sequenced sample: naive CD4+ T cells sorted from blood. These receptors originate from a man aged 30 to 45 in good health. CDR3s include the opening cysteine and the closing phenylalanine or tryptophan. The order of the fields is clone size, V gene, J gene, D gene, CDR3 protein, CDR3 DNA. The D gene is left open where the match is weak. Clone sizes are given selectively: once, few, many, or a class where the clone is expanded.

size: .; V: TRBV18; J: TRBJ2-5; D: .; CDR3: CASSFRTAQETQYF; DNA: TGTGCCAGCTCATTCCGGACAGCTCAAGAGACCCAGTACTTC
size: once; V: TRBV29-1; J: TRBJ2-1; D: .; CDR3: CSEGDRSYNEQFF; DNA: TGCAGCGAGGGGGATCGGTCCTACAATGAGCAGTTCTTC
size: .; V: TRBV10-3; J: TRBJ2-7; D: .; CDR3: CAISSGTRMSYEQYF; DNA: TGTGCCATCAGTTCCGGGACAAGAATGTCCTACGAGCAGTACTTC
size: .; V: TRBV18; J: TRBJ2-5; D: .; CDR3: CASSPRYGLLTQYF; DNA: TGTGCCAGCTCACCACGGTACGGGCTGTTGACCCAGTACTTC
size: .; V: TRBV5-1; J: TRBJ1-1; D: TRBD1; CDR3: CASSARTGNSMNTEAFF; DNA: TGCGCCAGCAGCGCTAGGACAGGGAACTCCATGAACACTGAAGCTTTCTTT
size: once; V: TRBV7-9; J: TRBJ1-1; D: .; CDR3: CASRGTGKNTEAFF; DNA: TGTGCCAGCAGGGGAACAGGGAAGAACACTGAAGCTTTCTTT
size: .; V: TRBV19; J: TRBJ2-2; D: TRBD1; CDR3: CASNRDRNTGELFF; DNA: TGTGCCAGTAACCGGGACAGGAACACCGGGGAGCTGTTTTTT
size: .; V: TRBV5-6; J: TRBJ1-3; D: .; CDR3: CASSLDRVVNTIYF; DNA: TGTGCCAGCAGCTTGGACAGGGTCGTAAACACCATATATTTT
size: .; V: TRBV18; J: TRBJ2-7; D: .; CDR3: CASSPGNVDYEQYF; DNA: TGTGCCAGCTCACCAGGCAATGTGGACTACGAGCAGTACTTC
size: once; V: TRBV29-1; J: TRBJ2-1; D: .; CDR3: CSVPEFIGRSYNEQFF; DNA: TGCAGCGTGCCCGAATTCATAGGACGCTCCTACAATGAGCAGTTCTTC
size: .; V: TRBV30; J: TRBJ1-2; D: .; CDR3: CAWSVESIGRF; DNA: TGTGCCTGGAGTGTAGAGTCCATAGGGAGATTC
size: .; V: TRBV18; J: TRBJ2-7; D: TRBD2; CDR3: CASSPLPGLAGGPEQYF; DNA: TGTGCCAGCTCACCACTTCCAGGACTAGCGGGAGGGCCCGAGCAGTACTTC
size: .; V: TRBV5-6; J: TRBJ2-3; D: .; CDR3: CASSWGPAGEFSTDTQYF; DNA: TGTGCCAGCAGCTGGGGGCCTGCAGGGGAATTTAGCACAGATACGCAGTATTTT
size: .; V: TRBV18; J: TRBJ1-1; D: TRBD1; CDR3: CASHRGLGNTEAFF; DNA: TGTGCCAGCCACAGGGGGCTGGGAAACACTGAAGCTTTCTTT
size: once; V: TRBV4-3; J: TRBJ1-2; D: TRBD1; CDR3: CASSQVTGNGYTF; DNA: TGCGCCAGCAGCCAAGTGACAGGGAATGGCTACACCTTC
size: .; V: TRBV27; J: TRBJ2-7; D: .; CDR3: CASSFTRLQSYEQYF; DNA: TGTGCCAGCAGTTTCACCCGACTTCAGAGCTACGAGCAGTACTTC
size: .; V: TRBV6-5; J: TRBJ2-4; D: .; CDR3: CASSVSGENIQYF; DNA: TGTGCCAGCAGTGTATCAGGGGAAAACATTCAGTACTTC
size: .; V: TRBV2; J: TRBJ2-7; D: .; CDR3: CASKRDGAYEQYF; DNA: TGTGCCAGCAAACGGGACGGAGCCTACGAGCAGTACTTC
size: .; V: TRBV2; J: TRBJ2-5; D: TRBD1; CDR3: CASSAWGQGLVETQYF; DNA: TGTGCCAGCAGCGCGTGGGGACAGGGGCTGGTGGAGACCCAGTACTTC
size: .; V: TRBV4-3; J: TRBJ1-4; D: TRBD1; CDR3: CASSRALPGGQVNEKLFF; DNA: TGCGCCAGCAGCCGAGCTCTCCCCGGGGGACAGGTTAATGAAAAACTGTTTTTT
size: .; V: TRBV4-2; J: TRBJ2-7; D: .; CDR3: CASSLPTGTGTYEQYF; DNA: TGTGCCAGCAGTCTTCCCACAGGAACAGGAACCTACGAGCAGTACTTC
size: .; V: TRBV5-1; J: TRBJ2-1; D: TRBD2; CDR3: CASSLASGRAIRYNEQFF; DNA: TGCGCCAGCAGCTTGGCAAGCGGGAGGGCCATTAGATACAATGAGCAGTTCTTC
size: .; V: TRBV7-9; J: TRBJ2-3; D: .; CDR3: CASSLVGADTQYF; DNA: TGTGCCAGCAGCTTAGTAGGCGCAGATACGCAGTATTTT
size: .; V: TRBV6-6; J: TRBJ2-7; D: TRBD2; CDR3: CASSYRVAGQYEQYF; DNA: TGTGCCAGCAGTTATAGAGTAGCGGGACAATACGAGCAGTACTTC
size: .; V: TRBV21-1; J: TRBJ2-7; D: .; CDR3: CATVPYEQYF; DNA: TGTGCCACCGTACCCTACGAGCAGTACTTC
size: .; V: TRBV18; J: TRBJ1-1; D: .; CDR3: CASSPTWTETEAFF; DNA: TGTGCCAGCTCGCCAACCTGGACCGAAACTGAAGCTTTCTTT
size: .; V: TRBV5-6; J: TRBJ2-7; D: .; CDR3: CASGRASDPRYEQYF; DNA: TGTGCCAGCGGCCGGGCCTCCGACCCCAGGTACGAGCAGTACTTC
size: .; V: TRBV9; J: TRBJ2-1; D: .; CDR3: CASSEGSYNEQFF; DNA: TGTGCCAGCAGTGAGGGTTCCTACAATGAGCAGTTCTTC
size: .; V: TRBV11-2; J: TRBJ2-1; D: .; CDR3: CASSSIKSYLYEQFF; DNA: TGTGCCAGCAGCTCAATTAAATCGTATTTGTATGAGCAGTTCTTC
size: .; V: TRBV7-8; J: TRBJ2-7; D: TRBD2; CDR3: CASSLDLAGAYEQYF; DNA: TGTGCCAGCAGCTTAGACCTAGCGGGAGCCTACGAGCAGTACTTC
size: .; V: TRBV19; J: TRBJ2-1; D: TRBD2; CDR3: CASSILAGASNEQFF; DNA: TGTGCCAGTAGTATACTCGCGGGAGCTAGCAATGAGCAGTTCTTC
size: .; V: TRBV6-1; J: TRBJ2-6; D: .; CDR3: CASSEFPGRISGANVLTF; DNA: TGTGCCAGCAGTGAGTTTCCGGGACGAATCTCTGGGGCCAACGTCCTGACTTTC
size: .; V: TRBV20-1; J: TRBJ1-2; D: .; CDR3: CSARTRDGYTF; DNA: TGCAGTGCTAGAACTAGGGATGGCTACACCTTC
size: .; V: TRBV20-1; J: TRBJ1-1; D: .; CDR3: CSAQGNTEAFF; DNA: TGCAGTGCTCAGGGGAACACTGAAGCTTTCTTT
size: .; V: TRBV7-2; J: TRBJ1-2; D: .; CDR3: CASSSQTGSGDGYTF; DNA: TGTGCCAGCAGCTCACAGACAGGATCGGGCGATGGCTACACCTTC
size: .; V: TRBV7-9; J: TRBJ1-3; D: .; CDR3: CASSLNEDRGFSGNTIYF; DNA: TGTGCCAGCAGCTTAAACGAGGACAGAGGATTCTCTGGAAACACCATATATTTT
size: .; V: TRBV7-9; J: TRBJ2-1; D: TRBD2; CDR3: CASSLLGGRVYNEQFF; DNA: TGTGCCAGCAGCTTATTGGGCGGGAGGGTTTACAATGAGCAGTTCTTC
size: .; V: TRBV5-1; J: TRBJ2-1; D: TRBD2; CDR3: CASSPSGASNEQFF; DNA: TGCGCCAGCAGTCCTAGCGGGGCCTCCAATGAGCAGTTCTTC
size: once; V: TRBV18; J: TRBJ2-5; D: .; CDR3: CASSGHKQETQYF; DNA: TGTGCCAGCTCAGGACACAAACAAGAGACCCAGTACTTC
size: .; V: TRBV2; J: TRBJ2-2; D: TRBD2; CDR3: CASSQGLAGNTGELFF; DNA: TGTGCCAGCAGCCAAGGACTAGCGGGGAACACCGGGGAGCTGTTTTTT
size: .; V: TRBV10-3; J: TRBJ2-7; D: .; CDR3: CATRGVRSYEQYF; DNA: TGTGCCACCCGAGGGGTGCGATCCTACGAGCAGTACTTC
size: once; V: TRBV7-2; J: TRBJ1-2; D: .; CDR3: CASSSNLGGYTF; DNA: TGTGCCAGCAGTTCAAACCTTGGGGGCTACACCTTC
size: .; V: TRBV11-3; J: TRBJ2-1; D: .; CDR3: CASSPGSRQASLEQFF; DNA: TGTGCCAGCAGCCCCGGCTCAAGACAGGCCTCCCTAGAGCAGTTCTTC
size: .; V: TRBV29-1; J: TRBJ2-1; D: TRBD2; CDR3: CSVASGGLGEQFF; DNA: TGCAGCGTCGCTAGCGGGGGGCTGGGTGAGCAGTTCTTC
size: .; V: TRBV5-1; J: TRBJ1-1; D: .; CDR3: CASSLDVRISTEAFF; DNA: TGCGCCAGCAGCTTGGACGTAAGGATATCCACTGAAGCTTTCTTT
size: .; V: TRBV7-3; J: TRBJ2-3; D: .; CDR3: CASSPGPRRPDTQYF; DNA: TGTGCCAGCAGCCCCGGGCCCCGACGCCCAGATACGCAGTATTTT
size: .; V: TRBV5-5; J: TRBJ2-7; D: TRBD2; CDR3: CASSLAAGSSGRGEQYF; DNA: TGTGCCAGCAGCTTGGCCGCCGGATCTAGCGGGAGGGGCGAGCAGTACTTC
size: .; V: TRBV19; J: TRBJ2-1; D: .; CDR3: CASSIAGAASVEQFF; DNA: TGTGCCAGTAGTATAGCCGGGGCGGCCTCGGTTGAGCAGTTCTTC
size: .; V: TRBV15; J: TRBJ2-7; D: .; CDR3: CATSRAPSYEQYF; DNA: TGTGCCACCAGCAGAGCGCCGAGCTACGAGCAGTACTTC
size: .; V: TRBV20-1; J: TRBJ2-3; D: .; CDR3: CSATLALGKYF; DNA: TGCAGTGCAACACTAGCTCTCGGGAAGTATTTT